This TCR beta chain was sequenced in a study of control samples from healthy donors and cancer patients. The data were produced by immunoSEQ multiplex PCR, yet TCRdb's version contains in-frame clones alone and is incomplete. The table lists just under 65,000 clones, over 75% of them singletons, with roughly 5% in the top ten. This CDR3 is built from 15 residues. The germline V gene encodes CDR1 SGHAT and CDR2 FQNNGV. V gave up 0 bases and J gave up 10 bases; unmatched junction bases: 9. This sequence was found in a man between 35 and 55 years old in good health. The specimen was blood. The genes are TRBV11-2 and TRBJ1-1; 9 nucleotides agree with TRBD1. CDR3 bases: TGTGCCAGCAGCTTAGATGCGGGACAGGGAGGTGGAGCTTTCTTT. Translating it yields CASSLDAGQGGGAFF.